Listed below are T cell receptor beta chains from one sample, sequenced in a study of shared clonotypes between healthy human individuals. The data were produced by immunoSEQ multiplex PCR, yet TCRdb's version contains in-frame clones alone and is incomplete. The sample carries around 1.6 million clones, around 98% recorded once. The sequenced material came from naive CD4+ T cells sorted from blood. These receptors were taken from a man aged 25 to 45 in good health. The CDR3 runs from the conserved cysteine through the conserved F or W. A D gene is named only where the DNA matches it firmly. Clone size is not always given. Where it is, it says once, few, many or a class for expanded clones.

j_call d_call v_call clone_size cdr3_aa cdr3_nt
TRBJ1-1 - TRBV10-3 - CAISDRGVGPDTEAFF TGTGCCATCAGTGACAGAGGGGTGGGGCCCGACACTGAAGCTTTCTTT
TRBJ2-7 - TRBV29-1 - CSVESLSYEQYF TGCAGCGTGGAAAGCCTCTCCTACGAGCAGTACTTC
TRBJ1-5 - TRBV7-9 few CASSFETHNQPQHF TGTGCCAGCAGCTTCGAGACTCACAATCAGCCCCAGCATTTT
TRBJ2-7 - TRBV6-1 - CASREGMGQYF TGTGCCAGCCGGGAAGGGATGGGGCAGTACTTC
TRBJ2-3 - TRBV7-9 - CASSSEKGEDTQYF TGTGCCAGCAGCTCTGAAAAGGGTGAGGATACGCAGTATTTT
TRBJ1-5 - TRBV19 once CASSIRGLGQPQHF TGTGCCAGTAGTATAAGGGGTTTAGGGCAGCCCCAGCATTTT
TRBJ2-1 - TRBV7-2 - CASSTSLAFNEQFF TGTGCCAGCAGCACGTCGCTAGCTTTCAATGAGCAGTTCTTC
TRBJ1-4 - TRBV5-8 - CASSLGSGPSNEKLFF TGTGCCAGCAGCTTGGGGTCTGGGCCCTCAAATGAAAAACTGTTTTTT
TRBJ2-7 - TRBV4-1 - CASSQDDRSYEQYF TGCGCCAGCAGCCAAGACGACAGGAGCTACGAGCAGTACTTC
TRBJ2-7 - TRBV5-6 - CASSLQKGSYEQYF TGTGCCAGCAGCTTGCAAAAGGGGTCCTACGAGCAGTACTTC
TRBJ1-5 - TRBV7-9 once CATGLWPGDQPQHF TGTGCCACCGGGCTTTGGCCAGGAGATCAGCCCCAGCATTTT
TRBJ1-1 - TRBV4-3 - CASSQDRRGPIITEAFF TGCGCCAGCAGCCAAGATAGACGGGGGCCAATTATCACTGAAGCTTTCTTT
TRBJ1-5 - TRBV2 - CASSEAPSDQPQHF TGTGCCAGCAGTGAAGCCCCTTCGGATCAGCCCCAGCATTTT
TRBJ2-7 TRBD2 TRBV28 - CASSSTDSGRGLHEQYF TGTGCCAGCAGTTCTACCGATAGCGGGAGGGGGCTCCACGAGCAGTACTTC
TRBJ2-7 - TRBV7-3 - CASSPSGPTHQYF TGTGCCAGCAGCCCGTCGGGACCGACACACCAGTACTTC
TRBJ2-3 - TRBV29-1 - CSVGPAGGGTDTQYF TGCAGCGTAGGGCCAGCCGGTGGAGGCACAGATACGCAGTATTTT
TRBJ2-7 - TRBV5-6 - CASSPNLAVSSYEQYF TGTGCCAGCAGCCCAAACTTGGCAGTGAGCTCCTACGAGCAGTACTTC
TRBJ1-2 TRBD1 TRBV5-1 few CASSQGQGDGYTF TGCGCCAGCAGCCAGGGACAGGGGGATGGCTACACCTTC
TRBJ2-5 - TRBV25-1 - CASGFESRGETQYF TGTGCCAGCGGGTTCGAATCAAGGGGGGAGACCCAGTACTTC
TRBJ1-2 - TRBV7-8 - CASSPSPTDYGYTF TGTGCCAGCAGCCCCAGCCCAACGGACTATGGCTACACCTTC
TRBJ1-4 TRBD1 TRBV6-5 - CASSPDRGVEKLFF TGTGCCAGCAGCCCTGACAGGGGTGTAGAAAAACTGTTTTTT
TRBJ2-1 - TRBV13 once CASSKGTIYNEQFF TGTGCCAGCAGCAAAGGGACAATCTACAATGAGCAGTTCTTC
TRBJ1-1 TRBD1 TRBV9 - CASSAAGQGGGTEAFF TGTGCCAGCAGCGCCGCCGGACAGGGAGGTGGGACTGAAGCTTTCTTT
TRBJ2-7 - TRBV7-2 once CASSLVEGAPYEQYF TGTGCCAGCAGTTTAGTGGAGGGGGCGCCGTACGAGCAGTACTTC
TRBJ1-1 - TRBV28 - CASSHQGRTNTEAFF TGTGCCAGCAGCCACCAAGGCAGGACGAACACTGAAGCTTTCTTT
TRBJ2-7 - TRBV7-9 - CASSLNLNLHTYEQYF TGTGCCAGCAGCCTTAACTTGAACCTACACACCTACGAGCAGTACTTC
TRBJ2-7 - TRBV7-9 - CASSLGGGEQYF TGTGCCAGCAGCTTAGGGGGTGGGGAGCAGTACTTC
TRBJ2-4 - TRBV28 - CVHATAGENIQYF TGTGTCCACGCCACGGCAGGAGAAAACATTCAGTACTTC
TRBJ1-5 - TRBV19 once CASHKGSNQPQHF TGTGCCAGTCATAAGGGCAGCAATCAGCCCCAGCATTTT
TRBJ2-7 - TRBV6-1 - CASSATILPYEQYF TGTGCCAGCAGTGCCACTATCCTACCCTACGAGCAGTACTTC
TRBJ2-7 - TRBV28 - CASRGALPYEQYF TGTGCCAGCCGTGGGGCTTTACCCTACGAGCAGTACTTC
TRBJ2-3 - TRBV9 - CASSVDGVSTDTQYF TGTGCCAGCAGCGTAGACGGCGTTAGCACAGATACGCAGTATTTT
TRBJ1-4 - TRBV27 - CASSLIPGPEQKLFF TGTGCCAGCAGTTTAATTCCGGGGCCTGAGCAAAAACTGTTTTTT
TRBJ2-5 - TRBV5-1 - CASSLGPREWRETQYF TGCGCCAGCAGCTTGGGCCCCCGGGAGTGGCGTGAGACCCAGTACTTC